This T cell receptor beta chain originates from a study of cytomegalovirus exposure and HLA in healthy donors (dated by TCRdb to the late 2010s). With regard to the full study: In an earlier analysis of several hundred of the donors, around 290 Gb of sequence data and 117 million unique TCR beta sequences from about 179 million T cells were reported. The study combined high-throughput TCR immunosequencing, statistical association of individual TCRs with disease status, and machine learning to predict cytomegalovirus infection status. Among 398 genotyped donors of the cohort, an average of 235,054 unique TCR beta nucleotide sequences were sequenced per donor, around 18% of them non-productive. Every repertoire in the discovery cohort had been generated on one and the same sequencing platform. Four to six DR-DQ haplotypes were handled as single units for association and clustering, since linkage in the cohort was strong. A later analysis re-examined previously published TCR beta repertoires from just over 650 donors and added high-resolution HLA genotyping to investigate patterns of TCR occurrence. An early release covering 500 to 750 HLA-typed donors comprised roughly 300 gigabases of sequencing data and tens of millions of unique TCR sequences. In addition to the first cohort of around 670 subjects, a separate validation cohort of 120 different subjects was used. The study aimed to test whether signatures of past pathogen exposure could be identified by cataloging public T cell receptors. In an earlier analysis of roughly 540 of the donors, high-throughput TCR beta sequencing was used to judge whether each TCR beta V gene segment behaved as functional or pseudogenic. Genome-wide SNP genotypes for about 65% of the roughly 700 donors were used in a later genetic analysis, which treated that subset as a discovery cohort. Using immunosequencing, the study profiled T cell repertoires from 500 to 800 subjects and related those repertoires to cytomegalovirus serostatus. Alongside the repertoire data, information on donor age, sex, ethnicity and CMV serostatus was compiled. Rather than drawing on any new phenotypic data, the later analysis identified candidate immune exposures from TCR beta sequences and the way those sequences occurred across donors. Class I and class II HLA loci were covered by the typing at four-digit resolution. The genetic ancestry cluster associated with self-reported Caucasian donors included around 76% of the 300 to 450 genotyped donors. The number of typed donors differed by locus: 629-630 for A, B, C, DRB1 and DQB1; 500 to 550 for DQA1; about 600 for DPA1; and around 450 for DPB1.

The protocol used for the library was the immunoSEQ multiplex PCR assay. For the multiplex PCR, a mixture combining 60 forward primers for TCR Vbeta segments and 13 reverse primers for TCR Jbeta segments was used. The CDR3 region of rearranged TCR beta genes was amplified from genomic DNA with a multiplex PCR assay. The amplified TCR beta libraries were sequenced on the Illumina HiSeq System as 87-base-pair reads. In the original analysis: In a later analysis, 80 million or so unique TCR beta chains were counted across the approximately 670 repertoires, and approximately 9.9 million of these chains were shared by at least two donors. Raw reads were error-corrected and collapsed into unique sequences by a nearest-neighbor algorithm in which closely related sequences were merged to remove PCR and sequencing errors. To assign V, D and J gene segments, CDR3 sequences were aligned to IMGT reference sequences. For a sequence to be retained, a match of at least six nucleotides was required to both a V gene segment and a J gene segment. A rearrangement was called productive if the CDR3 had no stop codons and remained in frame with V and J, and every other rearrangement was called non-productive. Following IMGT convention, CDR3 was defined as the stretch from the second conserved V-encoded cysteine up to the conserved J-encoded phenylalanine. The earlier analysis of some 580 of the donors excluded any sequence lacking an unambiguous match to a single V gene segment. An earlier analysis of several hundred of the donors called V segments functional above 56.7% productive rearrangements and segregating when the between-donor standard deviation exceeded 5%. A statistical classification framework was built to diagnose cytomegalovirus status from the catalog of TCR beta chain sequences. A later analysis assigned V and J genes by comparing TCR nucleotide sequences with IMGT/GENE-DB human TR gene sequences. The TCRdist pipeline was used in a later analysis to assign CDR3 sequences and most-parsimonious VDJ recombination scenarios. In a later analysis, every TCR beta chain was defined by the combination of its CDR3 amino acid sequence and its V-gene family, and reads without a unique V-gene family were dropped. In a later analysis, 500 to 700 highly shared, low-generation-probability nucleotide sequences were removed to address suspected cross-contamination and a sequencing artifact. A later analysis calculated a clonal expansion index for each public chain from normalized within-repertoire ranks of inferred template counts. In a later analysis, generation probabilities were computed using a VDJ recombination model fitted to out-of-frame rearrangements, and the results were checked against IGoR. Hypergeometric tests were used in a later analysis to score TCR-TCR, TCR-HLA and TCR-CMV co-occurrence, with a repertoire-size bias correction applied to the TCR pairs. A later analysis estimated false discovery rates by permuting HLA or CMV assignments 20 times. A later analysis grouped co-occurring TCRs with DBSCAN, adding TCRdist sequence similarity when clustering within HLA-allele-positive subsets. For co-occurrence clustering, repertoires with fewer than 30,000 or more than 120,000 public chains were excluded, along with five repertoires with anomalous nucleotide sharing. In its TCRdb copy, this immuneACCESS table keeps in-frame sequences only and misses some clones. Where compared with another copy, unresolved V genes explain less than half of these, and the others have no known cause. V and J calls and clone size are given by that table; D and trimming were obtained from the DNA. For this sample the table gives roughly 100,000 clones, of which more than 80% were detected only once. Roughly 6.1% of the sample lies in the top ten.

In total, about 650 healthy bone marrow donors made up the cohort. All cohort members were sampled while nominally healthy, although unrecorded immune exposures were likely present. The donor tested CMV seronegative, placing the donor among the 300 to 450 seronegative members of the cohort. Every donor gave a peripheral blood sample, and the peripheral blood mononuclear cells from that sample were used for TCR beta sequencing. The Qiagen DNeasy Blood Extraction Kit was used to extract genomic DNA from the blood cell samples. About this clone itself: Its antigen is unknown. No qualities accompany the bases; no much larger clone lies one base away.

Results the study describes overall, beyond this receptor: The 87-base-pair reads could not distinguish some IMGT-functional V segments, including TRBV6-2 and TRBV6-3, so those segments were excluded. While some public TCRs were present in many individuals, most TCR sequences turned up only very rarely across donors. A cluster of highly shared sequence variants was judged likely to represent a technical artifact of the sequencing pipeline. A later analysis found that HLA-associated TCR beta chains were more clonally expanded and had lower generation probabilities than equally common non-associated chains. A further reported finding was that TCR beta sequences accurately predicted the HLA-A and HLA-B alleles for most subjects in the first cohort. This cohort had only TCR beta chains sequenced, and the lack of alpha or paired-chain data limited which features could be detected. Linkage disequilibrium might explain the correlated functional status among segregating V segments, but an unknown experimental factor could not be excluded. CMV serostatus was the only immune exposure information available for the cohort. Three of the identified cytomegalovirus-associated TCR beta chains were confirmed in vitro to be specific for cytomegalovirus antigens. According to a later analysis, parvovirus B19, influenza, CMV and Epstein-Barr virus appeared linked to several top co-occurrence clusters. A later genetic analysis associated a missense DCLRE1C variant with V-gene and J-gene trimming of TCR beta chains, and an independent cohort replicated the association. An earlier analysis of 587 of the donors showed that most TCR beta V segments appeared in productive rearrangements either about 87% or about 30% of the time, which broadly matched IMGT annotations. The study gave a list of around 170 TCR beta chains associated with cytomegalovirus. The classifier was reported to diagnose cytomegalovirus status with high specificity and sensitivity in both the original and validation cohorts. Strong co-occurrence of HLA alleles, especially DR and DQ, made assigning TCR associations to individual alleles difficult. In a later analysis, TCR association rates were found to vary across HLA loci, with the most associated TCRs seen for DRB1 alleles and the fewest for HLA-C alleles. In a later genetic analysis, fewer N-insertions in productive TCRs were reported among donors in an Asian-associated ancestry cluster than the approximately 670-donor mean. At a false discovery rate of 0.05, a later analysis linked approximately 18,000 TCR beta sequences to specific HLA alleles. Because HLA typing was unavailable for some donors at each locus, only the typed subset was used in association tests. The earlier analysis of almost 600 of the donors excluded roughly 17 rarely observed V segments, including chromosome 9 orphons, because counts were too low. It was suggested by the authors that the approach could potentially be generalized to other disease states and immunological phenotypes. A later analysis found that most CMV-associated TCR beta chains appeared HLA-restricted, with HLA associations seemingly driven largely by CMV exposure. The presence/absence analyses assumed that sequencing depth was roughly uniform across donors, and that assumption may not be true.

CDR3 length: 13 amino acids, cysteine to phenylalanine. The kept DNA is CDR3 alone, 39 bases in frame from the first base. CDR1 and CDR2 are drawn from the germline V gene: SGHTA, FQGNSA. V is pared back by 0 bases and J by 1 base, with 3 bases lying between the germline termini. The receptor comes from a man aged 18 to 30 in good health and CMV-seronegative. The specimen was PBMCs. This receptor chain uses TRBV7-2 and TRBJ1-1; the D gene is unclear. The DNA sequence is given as TGTGCCAGCAGCTTAGCCAAGAACACTGAAGCTTTCTTT. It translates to CASSLAKNTEAFF.